The 3 T cell receptor beta chains reported below all come from one sample, sequenced in a study of OX40 agonist ivuxolimab in advanced cancers. TCRdb keeps only in-frame clones here, not all; method: immunoSEQ multiplex PCR. The table lists around 85,000 clones, 91% of them singletons. Here the sequenced sample was CD4+ or CD8+ T cells sorted from blood, taken in a trial of the OX40 agonist ivuxolimab. The receptors come from an adult with an advanced solid tumor such as melanoma, head and neck, liver or kidney cancer.

A single count supports this clone. The V gene is TRBV6-1, the J gene TRBJ2-1, with D perhaps given as TRBD1 or TRBD2 (5 bases each). Trimming cost V 2 bases and J 2 bases, with 19 bases left between them. CDR1 and CDR2 from the germline V gene are MNHNS and SASEGT. The length of the CDR3 is 18 residues. CDR3 coding DNA: TGTGCCAGCAGTGAACGAGGGACGGCTACCACAACCTACAATGAGCAGTTCTTC. Protein product: CASSERGTATTTYNEQFF.

The J gene is TRBJ2-1, the V gene TRBV7-2, with D unclear. Trimming shortened V by 2 bases and J by 0 bases, and 14 bases separated the two germline ends. The CDR3 loop spans 17 amino acids. In germline, CDR1 is SGHTA, CDR2 FQGNSA. The CDR3 sequence is CASSLWGGPTSYNEQFF. Written as DNA, the CDR3 is TGTGCCAGCAGCTTATGGGGTGGGCCCACCTCCTACAATGAGCAGTTCTTC.

The rearrangement links TRBV4-3 to TRBJ2-1; TRBD1 matches at 9 bases. The J segment lost 7 bases and the V segment lost 1 base, leaving 5 bases of the junction unmatched. The germline CDR1 and CDR2 sequences are LGHNA and YSLEER. This CDR3 contains 15 residues. The CDR3: CASSQAKGQGNEQFF. CDR3 nucleotides: TGCGCCAGCAGCCAAGCTAAAGGACAGGGGAATGAGCAGTTCTTC.